Listed here are 23 T cell receptor beta chains from one sample, sequenced in a study of post-analysis software for immune sequencing data. Study-wide results and limits: Patients carried roughly five TRBV segments more frequently than controls did, and TRBV5-6, TRBV5-1 and TRBV20-1 were among them.

Sequencing libraries made from TCR beta cDNA carried unique molecular identifiers. TCRdb re-called the PCR reads through MiXCR, storing one row per CDR3 protein. Here the sample spans some 370,000 distinct CDR3 sequences, around 33% being singletons. For these receptors, no antigen is known. The sample consisted of blood. The receptors shown here come from a girl aged 10-17 years with multiple sclerosis.

The rearrangement links TRBV2 to TRBJ2-1, with 10 bases that match TRBD2. Germline V CDR1 and CDR2: SNHLY, FYNNEI. The V gene end was trimmed by 5 bases and the J gene end by 5 bases; junction bases not matched to a gene: 9. The CDR3 spans 16 residues. CDR3 residues: CASSSPGSGGDNEQFF. The CDR3 region has the DNA TGTGCCAGCAGTTCTCCCGGGAGCGGGGGGGACAATGAGCAGTTCTTC. The variable domain in full, completed from reference TRBV2 and TRBJ2-1, reads EPEVTQTPSHQVTQMGQEVILRCVPISNHLYFYWYRQILGQKVEFLVSFYNNEISEKSEIFDDQFSVERPDGSNFTLKIRSTKLEDSAMYFCASSSPGSGGDNEQFFGPGTRLTVL.

The chain couples TRBV20-1 to TRBJ2-3, with 9 bases fitting TRBD2. The length of the CDR3 is 15 residues. V lost 2 bases and J lost 4; bases outside the gene matches: 7. Germline loops: CDR1 DFQATT, CDR2 SNEGSKA (reference sequence). The CDR3: CSARRASGVSDTQYF. The DNA of the CDR3 is TGCAGTGCTAGAAGGGCTAGCGGGGTGTCAGATACGCAGTATTTT.

The table lists this clonotype with a count of one. The rearrangement links TRBV24-1 to TRBJ2-3; D gene unclear. This CDR3 has 13 residues. Between the trimmed V and J ends, which lost 4 bases and 9 bases, there was a span of 13 bases. Germline values: CDR1 KGHDR, CDR2 SFDVKD. CDR3 in amino acids: CATSDSTPETQYF. The CDR3 nucleotides are TGTGCCACCAGTGACTCGACCCCCGAGACGCAGTATTTT.

The V call is TRBV20-1, the J call TRBJ2-4; a weak D match, TRBD1 (5 bases). V was trimmed by 0 bases and J by 0 bases, leaving 9 bases between them. The V gene's germline CDR1 is DFQATT and CDR2 SNEGSKA (reference sequence). The CDR3 sequence is 15 residues long. The CDR3 sequence: CSARDRQGAKNIQYF. Here the CDR3 DNA reads TGCAGTGCTAGAGATAGGCAGGGAGCCAAAAACATTCAGTACTTC.

The chain links TRBV6-2 or TRBV6-3 to TRBJ2-7, with 7 bases that match TRBD2. J gave up 0 bases and V 7 bases, and 6 bases lay outside the gene matches. This CDR3 is 14 amino acids long. Per germline, CDR1 MNHEY and CDR2 SVGEGT. The CDR3 region is CASTRGGVSYEQYF. DNA of the CDR3: TGTGCCAGCACCCGCGGGGGAGTCTCCTACGAGCAGTACTTC.

The chain recombines TRBV4-3 with TRBJ1-6; D might be TRBD1 (6 bases). CDR3 length: 16 residues. CDR1 is LGHNA and CDR2 is YSLEER in the germline V gene. The ends were cut back, 0 bases at V and 8 bases at J, with 14 bases in the middle. The CDR3 loop reads CASSQDLPGDYSPLHF. CDR3 DNA: TGCGCCAGCAGCCAAGACCTGCCAGGGGACTATTCACCCCTCCACTTT.

J is TRBJ2-7 and V is TRBV10-3; D call uncertain. This CDR3 contains 14 residues. The V gene's germline CDR1 is ENHRY and CDR2 SYGVKD. V was shortened by 0 bases and J by 7 bases, with 13 bases between the two germline ends. The CDR3 bases are TGTGCCATCAGTGAGTCGGGTTTGGTTGGGGAGCAGTACTTC. It is translated as CAISESGLVGEQYF.

This sequence joins TRBV7-2 and TRBJ2-4; D is perhaps TRBD1 (7 bases). The germline gives CDR1 SGHTA, CDR2 FQGNSA. The V gene lost 5 bases and the J gene lost 2 bases, with 19 bases spanning the gap. The CDR3 covers 17 residues. CDR3 amino acids: CASSPEGAGLTKNIQYF. DNA of the CDR3: TGTGCCAGCAGCCCGGAGGGGGCCGGGCTGACCAAAAACATTCAGTACTTC.

This clonotype was found a few times. This sequence joins TRBV13 and TRBJ2-4, with D maybe TRBD1 (6 bases). In germline, CDR1 is PRHDT, CDR2 FYEKMQ (reference sequence). Trimming removed 5 bases at V and 4 bases at J, with 15 bases between. The length of the CDR3 is 15 residues. The DNA for the CDR3 is TGTGCCAGCAGCCTGTCGAGGGGGTCTAAAAACATTCAGTACTTC. Protein: CASSLSRGSKNIQYF.

This clonotype was detected a few times. The chain uses TRBV6-5 and TRBJ2-3; the D is unclear. The CDR3 consists of 15 residues. V dropped 0 bases and J dropped 1 base, with 8 bases sitting between them. In germline, CDR1 is MNHEY, CDR2 SVGAGI. The CDR3 sequence is CASSYSRPRTDTQYF. CDR3 nucleotides: TGTGCCAGCAGTTACTCGCGGCCTCGCACAGATACGCAGTATTTT.

The sample holds a few counts of this clonotype. This rearrangement joins TRBV20-1 to TRBJ1-1; weak D call: TRBD1 (5 bases). The CDR3 loop spans 15 amino acids. Germline V gene sequence: CDR1 DFQATT, CDR2 SNEGSKA (reference sequence). Between the trimmed V and J ends, which lost 5 bases and 12 bases, there was a span of 28 bases. The CDR3 nucleotides are TGCAGTGCTCCACGACGGACAATGGGACGGTCGGAGACTTTCTTT. Its protein is CSAPRRTMGRSETFF.

The chain is built from TRBV12-3 or TRBV12-4 and TRBJ1-2; 7 bases match TRBD1. The CDR3 has 13 amino acids. V lost 7 bases, J lost 4 bases, and 6 bases stayed unmatched. The CDR3, as DNA: TGTGCCAGCACCACAGGGGCGAGCTATGGCTACACCTTC. It yields the protein CASTTGASYGYTF.

This clonotype showed up just a few times. The chain combines TRBV29-1 with TRBJ2-1; D gene unclear. V was shortened by 2 bases and J by 14 bases, with 13 bases between the two germline ends. CDR1 and CDR2 (germline): SQVTM, ANQGSEA. The CDR3 extends over 11 amino acids. The CDR3 reads CSVEYLGSEFF. The DNA of the CDR3 is TGCAGCGTTGAATACCTGGGGTCAGAGTTCTTC.

Of note for this clonotype: The junction departs from germline at one end; a sequencing error may be responsible. This chain connects TRBV7-3 to TRBJ1-4, with D hard to call. This CDR3 is built from 13 residues. The germline gives CDR1 SGHTA, CDR2 FQGTGA. CDR3 in DNA: TGTGCCAGCGGCTTACCACACAGAGAAAAACTGTTTTTT. Residues: CASGLPHREKLFF.

The rearrangement uses TRBV29-1 and TRBJ2-7, with D possibly TRBD2 on 6 matching bases. V lost 1 base and J lost 3, with 10 bases in between. CDR1 and CDR2 (germline): SQVTM, ANQGSEA. This CDR3 has 13 residues. The CDR3 coding sequence is TGCAGCGTTGAAGGGGTGGGAGGCTACGAGCAGTACTTC. It encodes CSVEGVGGYEQYF.

This chain uses TRBV2 with TRBJ1-5, with a possible D match to TRBD1 (6 bases). Germline lookup yields CDR1 SNHLY and CDR2 FYNNEI. The ends were cut back, 4 bases at V and 1 base at J, with 11 bases in the middle. The CDR3 totals 15 residues. CDR3 loop: CASSADSSSNQPQHF. In DNA form, the CDR3 reads TGTGCCAGCAGTGCGGACAGTTCAAGCAATCAGCCCCAGCATTTT. The variable domain in full, completed from reference TRBV2 and TRBJ1-5, reads EPEVTQTPSHQVTQMGQEVILRCVPISNHLYFYWYRQILGQKVEFLVSFYNNEISEKSEIFDDQFSVERPDGSNFTLKIRSTKLEDSAMYFCASSADSSSNQPQHFGDGTRLSIL.

The V gene is TRBV20-1, the J gene TRBJ2-7; D possibly matches TRBD1 or TRBD2 (5 bases each). There are 13 residues in the CDR3. V was clipped by 5 bases and J by 3 bases, with 14 bases between them. Germline CDR1 DFQATT, CDR2 SNEGSKA (reference sequence). CDR3 in amino acids: CSARGRNFYEQYF. CDR3 DNA sequence: TGCAGTGCTCGGGGCCGAAACTTCTACGAGCAGTACTTC.

This clonotype came up many times. The chain couples TRBV4-2 to TRBJ2-5; 8 nucleotides line up with TRBD2. CDR3 length: 15 residues. Losses at the gene ends were 1 base for V and 2 bases for J; bases not matched to a gene: 3. Per germline, CDR1 LGHNA and CDR2 YNFKEQ. In DNA form, the CDR3 reads TGTGCCAGCAGCCAAGCGGCTAGCGGGCAAGAGACCCAGTACTTC. As protein: CASSQAASGQETQYF.

A few counts support this clonotype. V usage is TRBV7-9 and J usage is TRBJ1-2; no definite D call. The V and J ends lost 1 base and 3 bases respectively, with 12 bases between them. This CDR3 region has 15 residues. Germline CDR1 reads SEHNR; CDR2 reads FQNEAQ (reference sequence). The CDR3 DNA reads TGTGCCAGCAGCTTAGACGGACTTAATTACTATGGCTACACCTTC. Its protein product is CASSLDGLNYYGYTF.

To note about this clonotype: The junction departs from germline at one end; a sequencing error may be responsible. The chain couples TRBV6-5 to TRBJ2-7, with 8 bases identical to TRBD1. The J call is in doubt because the DNA end fits TRBJ2-5 better. The germline V gene has CDR1 MNHEY and CDR2 SVGAGI. There are 12 residues in the CDR3. CDR3 coding DNA: TGTACCAGCAGTCGACAGGGGGAGACCCAGTACTTC. Translation: CTSSRQGETQYF.

A remark on this clonotype: At one end the junction does not follow the germline gene, possibly because of a read error. The J gene is TRBJ2-5, the V gene TRBV5-1, with 7 positions matching TRBD2. The end of the DNA is better explained by TRBJ2-7, so the J call may be wrong. Germline CDR1 and CDR2: SGHRS and YFSETQ. This CDR3 is 15 amino acids long. Here the CDR3 reads CVSSFLPGLKDEQYF. The CDR3 DNA follows: TGCGTCAGCAGCTTTCTTCCGGGACTAAAGGACGAGCAGTACTTC.

The chain is built from TRBV20-1 and TRBJ1-3; D remains unclear. Germline lookup yields CDR1 DFQATT and CDR2 SNEGSKA (reference sequence). Trimming shortened V by 3 bases and J by 4 bases, and 13 bases separated the two germline ends. The CDR3 consists of 14 residues. CDR3 DNA sequence: TGCAGTGCTAGGGCCTCGAATCCGGGAAACACCATATATTTT. It is translated as CSARASNPGNTIYF.

The rearrangement uses TRBV12-3 or TRBV12-4 and TRBJ1-2; no firm D call. V was trimmed by 5 bases and J by 3 bases, leaving 10 bases between them. The CDR3 has 13 residues. The CDR3 DNA reads TGTGCCAGCAGTCTAACTAGGTACTATGGCTACACCTTC. Protein sequence: CASSLTRYYGYTF.